Presented here are 11 T cell receptor beta chains from one specimen sequenced in a study of vaccination effects on CD4 cells after COVID-19 (dated by TCRdb to between 2021 and 2022). The ViraFEST assay stimulated PBMC with viral peptide pools and then used TCR sequencing to identify antigen-specific CD4+ T cell clonotypes by expansion. After about 9 days of culture, CD4+ T cells were isolated with the EasySep CD4+ T cell isolation kit. PCR-confirmed SARS-CoV-2 infection had occurred in convalescent patients between March and December 2020, before the Alpha, Beta and Delta variants emerged in the United States. These TCRs are of unknown antigen specificity. The library was made by the immunoSEQ multiplex PCR assay. The clones in this table, taken by TCRdb from immuneACCESS, are in-frame only. Not every clone is retained; where verified, under half of the shortfall comes from an unresolved V gene, and the cause of the rest is unknown. This sample lists 30,000 to 40,000 clones; around two thirds were detected once. The ten largest clones represent 33% of the sample.

The material was CD4+ T cells from PBMCs cultured with a peptide pool, obtained before COVID-19 vaccination. Receptors were obtained from a human donor who had a prior SARS-CoV-2 infection.

The rearrangement uses TRBV2 and TRBJ2-5; 12 nucleotides align to TRBD1. This CDR3 has 16 residues. V gave up 6 bases and J gave up 2 bases; unmatched junction bases: 7. Per the germline V gene, CDR1 is SNHLY and CDR2 is FYNNEI. The CDR3 region has the DNA TGTGCCAGCAGAAAGGGGGGACAGGGGGCTCAAGAGACCCAGTACTTC. It yields the protein CASRKGGQGAQETQYF.

The gene calls are TRBV6-2 or TRBV6-3 and TRBJ2-1; no firm D call. V dropped 5 bases and J dropped 15 bases, with 17 bases sitting between them. This CDR3 region has 12 residues. Germline V gene data show CDR1 as MNHEY and CDR2 as SVGEGT. CDR3 nucleotide sequence: TGTGCCAGCAGTCCCCGATTGGGCGCTCGGTTCTTC. Translated: CASSPRLGARFF.

The V call is TRBV5-1, the J call TRBJ1-2, with TRBD1 as a possible D gene (5 bases). Trimming cost V 4 bases and J 5 bases, with 18 bases left between them. Looked up from germline, CDR1 is SGHRS and CDR2 is YFSETQ. This CDR3 region has 15 residues. For the CDR3, the DNA is TGCGCCAGCAGCCCGGGTCGGGGGGGAGTATATGGCTACACCTTC. Translation gives CASSPGRGGVYGYTF.

V and J are TRBV4-2 and TRBJ2-7; tentatively, D is TRBD2 (5 bases). The CDR3 sequence is 16 residues long. CDR1 is LGHNA, CDR2 YNFKEQ, per germline. The V end lost 0 bases, the J end lost 3 bases, and 15 bases lay between the germline ends. CDR3 in amino acids: CASSQDRGLTYYEQYF. In DNA form, the CDR3 reads TGTGCCAGCAGCCAAGATCGAGGACTTACCTACTACGAGCAGTACTTC.

The chain has TRBV3-1 (or the pseudogene TRBV3-2) and TRBJ1-2; 10 positions match TRBD1. There are 17 residues in the CDR3. CDR1 and CDR2 (germline): LGHDT, YNNKEL (reference sequence). The junction had 11 bases not matched to a gene; V was cut back by 1 base and J by 6 bases. The CDR3 reads CASSQANDRGRWDGYTF. CDR3 nucleotides: TGTGCCAGCAGCCAAGCGAACGACAGGGGGCGATGGGATGGCTACACCTTC.

The J gene is TRBJ2-3, the V gene TRBV5-5, with a weak D call TRBD2 (5 bases). Trimming removed 5 bases at V and 3 bases at J, with 19 bases between. CDR1 is SGHKS and CDR2 is YYEKEE in the germline V gene (reference sequence). This CDR3 spans 16 amino acids. CDR3 sequence: CASRAGPVFGTDTQYF. In DNA form, the CDR3 reads TGTGCCAGCAGGGCGGGCCCGGTATTTGGTACAGATACGCAGTATTTT.

This clone has only a few counts. The chain has TRBV6-2 or TRBV6-3 and TRBJ1-2; D unresolved. The CDR3 is 15 amino acids. Germline V gene lookup returns CDR1 MNHEY and CDR2 SVGEGT. Between the trimmed V and J ends, which lost 7 bases and 4 bases, there was a span of 19 bases. This CDR3 is CASTPRVGESYGYTF. The CDR3 DNA reads TGTGCCAGCACCCCCCGCGTCGGCGAGAGCTATGGCTACACCTTC.

The chain combines TRBV6-5 with TRBJ1-1; a weak D match, TRBD1 (5 bases). This CDR3 region has 13 residues. V lost 5 bases, J lost 0 bases, and 7 bases lay in between. The germline V gene has CDR1 MNHEY and CDR2 SVGAGI. The CDR3 nucleotides read TGTGCCAGCAGTCGACAGATGAACACTGAAGCTTTCTTT. Translated, it gives CASSRQMNTEAFF.

The chain uses TRBV7-2 and TRBJ1-1, with a possible D match to TRBD1 (6 bases). CDR3 length: 15 amino acids. The V gene lost 3 bases and the J gene lost 3 bases, with 14 bases spanning the gap. Germline V gene data show CDR1 as SGHTA and CDR2 as FQGNSA. The CDR3 loop is CASSFYPTGYTEAFF. CDR3 DNA: TGTGCCAGCAGCTTTTACCCGACAGGTTACACTGAAGCTTTCTTT.

This chain uses TRBV5-1 with TRBJ2-7; D tentatively fits TRBD1 or TRBD2 (5 bases each). The CDR3 contains 14 residues. Between the trimmed V and J ends, which lost 5 bases and 0 bases, there was a span of 12 bases. Germline V gene data show CDR1 as SGHRS and CDR2 as YFSETQ. The CDR3 coding sequence is TGCGCCAGCAGAACCGGGACGAGCTCCTACGAGCAGTACTTC. This encodes CASRTGTSSYEQYF. Variable domain in full (rest from reference TRBV5-1 and TRBJ2-7): KAGVTQTPRYLIKTRGQQVTLSCSPISGHRSVSWYQQTPGQGLQFLFEYFSETQRNKGNFPGRFSGRQFSNSRSEMNVSTLELGDSALYLCASRTGTSSYEQYFGPGTRLTVT.

The chain links TRBV5-6 to TRBJ2-2; D uncertain. Trimming shortened V by 2 bases and J by 6 bases, and 11 bases separated the two germline ends. Germline V gives CDR1 SGHDT, CDR2 YYEEEE. CDR3 size: 14 residues. The CDR3 is CASSFGPIAGELFF. In DNA form, the CDR3 reads TGTGCCAGCAGCTTCGGACCGATCGCCGGGGAGCTGTTTTTT.